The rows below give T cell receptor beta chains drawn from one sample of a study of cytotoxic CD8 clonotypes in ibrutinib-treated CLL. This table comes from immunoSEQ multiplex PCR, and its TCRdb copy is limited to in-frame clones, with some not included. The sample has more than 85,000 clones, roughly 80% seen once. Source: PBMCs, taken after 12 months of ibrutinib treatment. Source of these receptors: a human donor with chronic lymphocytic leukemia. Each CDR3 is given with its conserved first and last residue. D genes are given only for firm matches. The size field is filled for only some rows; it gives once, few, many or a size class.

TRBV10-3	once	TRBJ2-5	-	TGTGCCATCAGTGAAGAAATAGCGGCGGTGGCCCAGTACTTC	CAISEEIAAVAQYF
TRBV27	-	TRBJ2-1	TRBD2	TGTGCCAGCAGTTCCCTAGCGGGGGGGCCCTACAATGAGCAGTTCTTC	CASSSLAGGPYNEQFF
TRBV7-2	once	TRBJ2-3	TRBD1	TGTGCCAGCAGCTCGATAGAAACAGGGGCGCAGTATTTT	CASSSIETGAQYF
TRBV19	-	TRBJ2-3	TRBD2	TGTGCCAGTAGTGGGTTAGCGGGGGGGAGCACAGATACGCAGTATTTT	CASSGLAGGSTDTQYF
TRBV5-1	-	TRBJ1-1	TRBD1	TGCGCCAGCAGCCCCAGGGGGAGTCACACTGAAGCTTTCTTT	CASSPRGSHTEAFF
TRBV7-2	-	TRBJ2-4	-	TGTGCCAGCAGCTTAGTGACGGACATTCAGTACTTC	CASSLVTDIQYF
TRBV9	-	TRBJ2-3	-	TGTGCCAGCAGCGTAAGGATTGAGGATACGCAGTATTTT	CASSVRIEDTQYF
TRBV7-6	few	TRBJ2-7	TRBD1	TGTGCCAGCAGCCTTGACAGGGGCGAGCAGTACTTC	CASSLDRGEQYF
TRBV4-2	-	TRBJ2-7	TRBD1	TGTGCCAGCAGCCTCCCTAGGACAGGGGTCAACGAGCAGTACTTC	CASSLPRTGVNEQYF
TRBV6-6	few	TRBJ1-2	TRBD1	TGTGCCAGCAGTTACGGGACAGGGGAATATGGCTACACCTTC	CASSYGTGEYGYTF
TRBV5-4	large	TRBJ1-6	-	TGTGCCAGCAGCTTGGAAAAAGGCCTCGGGTCACCCCTCCACTTT	CASSLEKGLGSPLHF
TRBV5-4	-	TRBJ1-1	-	TGTGCCAGCAGCTCCGGGACACCCCTTATGAACACTGAAGCTTTCTTT	CASSSGTPLMNTEAFF
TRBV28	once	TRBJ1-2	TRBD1	TGTGCCAGCAGTTCCGACAGGGGGTTAGGTGGCTACACCTTC	CASSSDRGLGGYTF
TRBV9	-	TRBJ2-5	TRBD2	TGTGCCAGCAGCGTCGGCGGGGGGACGCAGACCCAGTACTTC	CASSVGGGTQTQYF
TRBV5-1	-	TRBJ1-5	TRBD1	TGCGCCAGCAGCTTGCGAGACAGGGTTCGGAGCAATCAGCCCCAGCATTTT	CASSLRDRVRSNQPQHF
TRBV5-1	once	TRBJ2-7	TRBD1	TGCGCCAGCGACCCCGGGACAGGACTTACCTACGAGCAGTACTTC	CASDPGTGLTYEQYF
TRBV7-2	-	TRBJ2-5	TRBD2	TGTGCCAGCAGCTCTAGGACTAGCGGGGAAGAGACCCAGTACTTC	CASSSRTSGEETQYF
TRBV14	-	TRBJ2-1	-	TGTGCCAGCAGCCAAGTCGACGATGGAGGAAATGAGCAGTTCTTC	CASSQVDDGGNEQFF
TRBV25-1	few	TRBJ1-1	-	TGTGCCAGCAGTCAACACGGTACTGAAGCTTTCTTT	CASSQHGTEAFF
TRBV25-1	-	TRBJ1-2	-	TGTGCCAGCAGTGAGGTTGAGGGGTACTATGGCTACACCTTC	CASSEVEGYYGYTF
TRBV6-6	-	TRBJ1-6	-	TGTGCCAGCAGCTCAGCGAGGGGGGCGAGGAATTCACCCCTCCACTTT	CASSSARGARNSPLHF
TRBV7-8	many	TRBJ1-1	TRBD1	TGTGCCAGCAGCTTAACAACAGGGGTAACTGAAGCTTTCTTT	CASSLTTGVTEAFF
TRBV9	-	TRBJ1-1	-	TGTGCCAGCAGCCCGGGGGAGGTCCTCACTGAAGCTTTCTTT	CASSPGEVLTEAFF
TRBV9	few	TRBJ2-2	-	TGTGCCAGCAGCGTAGAACACCACACCGGGGAGCTGTTTTTT	CASSVEHHTGELFF
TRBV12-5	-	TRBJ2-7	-	TGTGCTAGTGGTACTTCGGGACAACCAGAGCAGTACTTC	CASGTSGQPEQYF
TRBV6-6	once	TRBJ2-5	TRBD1	TGTGCCAGCAGTTACTCGGGACAGGGTTTGGCGGAGACCCAGTACTTC	CASSYSGQGLAETQYF
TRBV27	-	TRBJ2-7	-	TGTGCCAGCAGTTCATCATCCCACTACGAGCAGTACTTC	CASSSSSHYEQYF
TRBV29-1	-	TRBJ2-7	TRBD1	TGCAGCGTTGAAGGAGGGACAGGATCTACCGAGCAGTACTTC	CSVEGGTGSTEQYF
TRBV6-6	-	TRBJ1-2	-	TGTGCCAGCGGGGGGGGCGCTGGCTATGGCTACACCTTC	CASGGGAGYGYTF
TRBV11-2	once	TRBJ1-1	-	TGTGCCAGCAAGTCGGATTTAAACACTGAAGCTTTCTTT	CASKSDLNTEAFF
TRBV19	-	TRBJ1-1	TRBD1	TGTGCCAGTAGTTCAGACAGGGAGAACACTGAAGCTTTCTTT	CASSSDRENTEAFF
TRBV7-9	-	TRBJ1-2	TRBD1	TGTGCCAGCAGCTTACTAGGGGGCAATGGCTACACCTTC	CASSLLGGNGYTF
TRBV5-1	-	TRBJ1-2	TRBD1	TGCGCCAGCAGCTCAGAGGGACAGGACCTTAGAGGCTACACCTTC	CASSSEGQDLRGYTF
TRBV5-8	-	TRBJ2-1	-	TGTGCCAGCAGCTTCTCCTACAATGAGCAGTTCTTC	CASSFSYNEQFF
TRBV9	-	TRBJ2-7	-	TGTGCCAGCAGCCTCGGACAGACCTCTAAAGAGCAGTACTTC	CASSLGQTSKEQYF
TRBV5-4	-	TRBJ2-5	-	TGTGCCAGCAGCCGGGGGGCACAAGAGACCCAGTACTTC	CASSRGAQETQYF
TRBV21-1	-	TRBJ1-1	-	TGTGCCAGCAGCACGCCGGCTACAGGGAGGCCCAAATCTTTCTTT	CASSTPATGRPKSFF
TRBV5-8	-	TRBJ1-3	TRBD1	TGTGCCAGCAGACCTACAGGGGGGTCCTCTGGAAACACCATATATTTT	CASRPTGGSSGNTIYF
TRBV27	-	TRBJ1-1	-	TGTGCCAGCAGAGAACCCCTGGGCACTGAAGCTTTCTTT	CASREPLGTEAFF
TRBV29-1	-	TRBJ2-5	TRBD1	TGCAGCGCTAGGGACAGGGGCACTATAAAGACCCAGTACTTC	CSARDRGTIKTQYF
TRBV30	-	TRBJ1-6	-	TGTGCCTGGAGTGTACGGGCGGGGAGCTCCTATAATTCACCCCTCCACTTT	CAWSVRAGSSYNSPLHF
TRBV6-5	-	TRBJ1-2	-	TGTGCCAGCAGTTACGGTTACGGGACGCCCTATGGCTACACCTTC	CASSYGYGTPYGYTF
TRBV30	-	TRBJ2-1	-	TGTGCCTGGGACGTAGGGAGCTCCTACAATGAGCAGTTCTTC	CAWDVGSSYNEQFF
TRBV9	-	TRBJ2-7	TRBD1	TGTGCCAGCAGCCCTACTGGACAGGGGGGATACGAGCAGTACTTC	CASSPTGQGGYEQYF
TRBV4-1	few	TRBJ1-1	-	TGCGCCAGCAGCCAAGATGGGGGGCCCGGCACTGAAGCTTTCTTT	CASSQDGGPGTEAFF
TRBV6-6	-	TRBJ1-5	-	TGTGCCAGCAGCCAGTCTCAAGAAAATCAGCCCCAGCATTTT	CASSQSQENQPQHF
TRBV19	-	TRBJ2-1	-	TGTGCCAGTAACCCTAGAGCGGAAAGTGGCAATGAGCAGTTCTTC	CASNPRAESGNEQFF
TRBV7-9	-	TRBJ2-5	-	TGTGCCAGCAGCTTTTGGGGCCAAGAGACCCAGTACTTC	CASSFWGQETQYF